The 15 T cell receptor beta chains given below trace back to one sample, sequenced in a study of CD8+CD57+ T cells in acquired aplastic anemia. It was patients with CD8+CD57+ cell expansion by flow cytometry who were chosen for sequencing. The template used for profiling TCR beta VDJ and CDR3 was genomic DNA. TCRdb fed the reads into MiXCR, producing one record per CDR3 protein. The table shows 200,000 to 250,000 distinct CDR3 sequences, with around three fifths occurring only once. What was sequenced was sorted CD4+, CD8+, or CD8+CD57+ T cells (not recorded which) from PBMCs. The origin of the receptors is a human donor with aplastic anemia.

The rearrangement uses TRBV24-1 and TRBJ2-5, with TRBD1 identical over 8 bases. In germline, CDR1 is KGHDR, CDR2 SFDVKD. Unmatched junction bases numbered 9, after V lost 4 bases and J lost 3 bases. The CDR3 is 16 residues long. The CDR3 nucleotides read TGTGCCACCAGTGACCCGGACAGGGCACCGGAAGAGACCCAGTACTTC. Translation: CATSDPDRAPEETQYF.

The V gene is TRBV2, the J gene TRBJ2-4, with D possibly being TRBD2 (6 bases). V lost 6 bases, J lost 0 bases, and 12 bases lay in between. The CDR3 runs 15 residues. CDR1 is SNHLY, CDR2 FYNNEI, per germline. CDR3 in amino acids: CASSVAEIAKNIQYF. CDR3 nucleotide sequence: TGTGCCAGCAGCGTAGCGGAGATAGCCAAAAACATTCAGTACTTC.

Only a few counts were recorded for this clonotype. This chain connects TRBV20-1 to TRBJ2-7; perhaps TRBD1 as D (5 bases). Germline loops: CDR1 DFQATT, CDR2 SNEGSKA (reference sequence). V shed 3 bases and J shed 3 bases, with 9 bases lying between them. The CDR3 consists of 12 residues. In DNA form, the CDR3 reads TGCAGTGCTAGTAGGGGTAGCTACGAGCAGTACTTC. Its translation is CSASRGSYEQYF.

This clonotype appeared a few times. The CDR3, as DNA: TGTGCCAGCAGCTTAGAGGGACAGGGGGGCTACACCTTC. The encoded protein is CASSLEGQGGYTF. The chain is built from TRBV7-2 and TRBJ1-2, with 10 bases lining up with TRBD1. With V trimmed by 1 base and J by 8 bases, 1 base remained unmatched. The CDR3 extends over 13 amino acids. Germline-derived CDR1 and CDR2 are SGHTA and FQGNSA.

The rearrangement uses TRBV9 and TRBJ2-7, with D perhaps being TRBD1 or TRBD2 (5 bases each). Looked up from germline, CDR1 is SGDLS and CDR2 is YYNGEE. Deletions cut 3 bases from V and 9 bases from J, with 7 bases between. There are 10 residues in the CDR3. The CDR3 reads CASSGDGQYF. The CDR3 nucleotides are TGTGCCAGCAGCGGGGACGGGCAGTACTTC.

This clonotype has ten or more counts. In DNA, the CDR3 is TGTGCCAGCAGTTTCGCGGGAGGGGAAGCTTTCTTT. Its translation is CASSFAGGEAFF. The V and J genes are TRBV12-3 or TRBV12-4 and TRBJ1-1, with D uncertain. Deletions cut 3 bases from V and 8 bases from J, with 10 bases between. The CDR3 consists of 12 residues.

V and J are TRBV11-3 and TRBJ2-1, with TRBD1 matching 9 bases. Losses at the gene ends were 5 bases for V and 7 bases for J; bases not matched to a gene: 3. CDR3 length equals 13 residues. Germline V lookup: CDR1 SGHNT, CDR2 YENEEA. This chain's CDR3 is CASSRDRANEQFF. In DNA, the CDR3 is TGTGCCAGCAGCCGGGACAGGGCGAATGAGCAGTTCTTC.

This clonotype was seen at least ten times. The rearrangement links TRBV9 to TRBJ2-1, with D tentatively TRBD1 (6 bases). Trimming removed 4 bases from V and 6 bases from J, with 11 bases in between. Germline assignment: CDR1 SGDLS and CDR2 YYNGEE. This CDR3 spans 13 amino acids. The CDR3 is CASSQDRGNEQFF. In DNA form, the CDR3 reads TGTGCCAGCAGCCAGGACAGAGGCAATGAGCAGTTCTTC.

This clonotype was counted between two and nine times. The CDR3 region is CATSRGTGVFGTDTQYF. In DNA, the CDR3 is TGTGCCACCAGCAGGGGGACAGGGGTTTTTGGCACAGATACGCAGTATTTT. The chain links TRBV15 to TRBJ2-3, with TRBD1 identical over 10 bases. J lost 1 base, V lost 3 bases, and 7 bases had no gene match. CDR3 length: 17 amino acids. Germline lookup yields CDR1 LNHNV and CDR2 YYDKDF (reference sequence).

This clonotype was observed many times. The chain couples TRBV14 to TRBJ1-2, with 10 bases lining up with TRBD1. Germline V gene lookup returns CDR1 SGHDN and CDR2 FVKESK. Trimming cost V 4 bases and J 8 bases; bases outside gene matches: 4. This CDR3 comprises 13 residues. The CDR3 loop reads CASSPGTGEGYTF. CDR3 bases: TGTGCCAGCAGCCCAGGGACAGGGGAAGGCTACACCTTC.

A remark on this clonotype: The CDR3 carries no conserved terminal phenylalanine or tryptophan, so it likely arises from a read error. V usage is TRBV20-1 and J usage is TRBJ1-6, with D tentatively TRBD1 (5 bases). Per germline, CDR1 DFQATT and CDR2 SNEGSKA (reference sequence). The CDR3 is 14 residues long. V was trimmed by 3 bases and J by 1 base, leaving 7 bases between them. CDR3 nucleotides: TGCAGTGCTAGCTGGGGGTCCTATAATTCACCCCTCCACCTT. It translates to CSASWGSYNSPLHL.

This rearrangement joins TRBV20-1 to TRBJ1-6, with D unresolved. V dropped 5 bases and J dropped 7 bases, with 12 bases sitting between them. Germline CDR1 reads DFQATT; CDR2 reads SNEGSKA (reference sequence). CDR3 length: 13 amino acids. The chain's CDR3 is CSAVRDANSPLHF. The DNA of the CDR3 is TGCAGTGCTGTCAGAGACGCAAATTCACCCCTCCACTTT.

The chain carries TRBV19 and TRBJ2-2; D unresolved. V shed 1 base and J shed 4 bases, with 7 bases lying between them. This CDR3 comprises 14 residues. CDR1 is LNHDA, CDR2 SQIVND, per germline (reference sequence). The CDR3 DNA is TGTGCCAGTAGTATAGTGTGGGGCACCGGGGAGCTGTTTTTT. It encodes CASSIVWGTGELFF.

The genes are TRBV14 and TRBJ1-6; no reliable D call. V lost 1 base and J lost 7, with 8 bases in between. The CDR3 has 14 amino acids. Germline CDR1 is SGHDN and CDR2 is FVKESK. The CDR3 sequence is CASSQGIVNSPLHF. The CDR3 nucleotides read TGTGCCAGCAGCCAAGGGATAGTCAATTCACCCCTCCACTTT.

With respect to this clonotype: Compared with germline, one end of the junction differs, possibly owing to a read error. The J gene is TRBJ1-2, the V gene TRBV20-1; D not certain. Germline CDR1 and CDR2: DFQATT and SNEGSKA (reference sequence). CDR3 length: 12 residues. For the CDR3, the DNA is TGCGGTGCTAGAGAGACTCGCTATGGCTACACCTTC. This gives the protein CGARETRYGYTF.